This TCR beta chain was retrieved from a study of blood T cells in healthy people across ages. With a J-beta primer mix and a sample-barcoded 5' primer, a second PCR ran 7 to 11 cycles. TCRdb re-called the 5' RACE reads through MiXCR, storing one row per CDR3 protein. The data contain some 1.5 million distinct CDR3 sequences, roughly 27% of them singletons. Trimming removed 6 bases from V and 6 bases from J, with 12 bases in between. The CDR3 has 12 amino acids. Germline assignment: CDR1 MDHEN and CDR2 SYDVKM. Donors ranged from about 6 to 95 years old and were healthy Caucasians in Russia. Extraction of total RNA produced a minimum of 6 micrograms from each sample. Notes on the study in general: Among long-lived donors, naive CD4+ cells were more numerous and diversity higher than in aged donors. Lack of knowledge of donor CMV status possibly confounded expanded clonotype changes.

Regarding this clonotype: Its cognate antigen is unknown.

V gene TRBV28 combines with J gene TRBJ2-7; tentative D call: TRBD2 (5 bases). The sequence was obtained from a woman in her 30s in good health. Sequenced input: blood. CDR3 protein: CASRTGMVEQYF. As DNA, the CDR3 is TGTGCCAGCAGAACCGGGATGGTCGAGCAGTACTTC.